This is a list of T cell receptor beta chains from one sample in a study of blood T cell repertoires in COVID-19. Sequenced by immunoSEQ multiplex PCR; TCRdb stores in-frame clones only, minus some. This sample yields about 100,000 clones, of which 60% to 85% are seen a single time; 1.5% to 2% belongs to the top ten. The sample comprised peripheral blood. These receptors came from a middle-aged woman with acute or convalescent COVID-19. The CDR3 runs from the conserved cysteine through the conserved F or W. Each record gives: J gene, V gene, clone size, D gene, CDR3 protein, CDR3 DNA. A D gene is named only where the DNA matches it firmly. Clone size is not always given. Where it is, it says once, few, many or a class for expanded clones.

J: TRBJ1-5; V: TRBV28; size: few; D: TRBD1; CDR3: CASSLSKDRTNQPQHF; DNA: TGTGCCAGCAGTTTAAGTAAGGACAGGACAAATCAGCCCCAGCATTTT
J: TRBJ2-3; V: TRBV4-2; size: few; D: TRBD2; CDR3: CASSQGLAGGPGTDTQYF; DNA: TGTGCCAGCAGCCAAGGACTAGCGGGGGGGCCGGGGACAGATACGCAGTATTTT
J: TRBJ1-2; V: TRBV18; size: .; D: .; CDR3: CASSRGQGPYFNYGYTF; DNA: TGTGCCAGCTCACGGGGGCAGGGGCCATATTTTAACTATGGCTACACCTTC
J: TRBJ2-6; V: TRBV19; size: .; D: .; CDR3: CASSIAETGANVLTF; DNA: TGTGCCAGTAGTATAGCTGAGACTGGGGCCAACGTCCTGACTTTC
J: TRBJ1-2; V: TRBV6-5; size: .; D: .; CDR3: CASTQGPSNYGYTF; DNA: TGTGCCAGCACTCAGGGGCCGAGTAACTATGGCTACACCTTC
J: TRBJ1-1; V: TRBV2; size: few; D: TRBD1; CDR3: CAGQGARSGNTEAFF; DNA: TGTGCCGGACAGGGGGCAAGGTCTGGGAACACTGAAGCTTTCTTT
J: TRBJ1-2; V: TRBV6-1; size: once; D: .; CDR3: CASSEYFQGRNYGYTF; DNA: TGTGCCAGCAGTGAATATTTTCAGGGGCGGAACTATGGCTACACCTTC
J: TRBJ2-3; V: TRBV30; size: .; D: .; CDR3: CAWTIADTQYF; DNA: TGTGCCTGGACTATCGCAGATACGCAGTATTTT
J: TRBJ1-2; V: TRBV9; size: .; D: .; CDR3: CASSVVEYVGGGPGGYTF; DNA: TGTGCCAGCAGCGTAGTCGAGTATGTGGGCGGGGGGCCAGGTGGCTACACCTTC
J: TRBJ1-2; V: TRBV7-9; size: .; D: TRBD1; CDR3: CASSRGQDHYGYTF; DNA: TGTGCCAGCAGCCGGGGACAGGACCACTATGGCTACACCTTC
J: TRBJ1-4; V: TRBV28; size: .; D: TRBD1; CDR3: CASSLQGVEKLFF; DNA: TGTGCCAGCAGTTTACAGGGGGTTGAAAAACTGTTTTTT
J: TRBJ1-5; V: TRBV7-2; size: .; D: TRBD1; CDR3: CASSQGGQPQHF; DNA: TGTGCCAGCAGCCAGGGGGGTCAGCCCCAGCATTTT
J: TRBJ2-6; V: TRBV21-1; size: .; D: .; CDR3: CASTPTGINSGANVLTF; DNA: TGTGCCAGCACCCCGACAGGGATCAACTCTGGGGCCAACGTCCTGACTTTC
J: TRBJ2-2; V: TRBV12-2; size: .; D: .; CDR3: CASRPRGTGELFF; DNA: TGTGCAAGTCGCCCCCGGGGCACCGGGGAGCTGTTTTTT
J: TRBJ1-3; V: TRBV30; size: few; D: .; CDR3: CAWSVGGTNTIYF; DNA: TGTGCCTGGAGTGTTGGAGGGACGAACACCATATATTTT
J: TRBJ1-2; V: TRBV21-1; size: few; D: .; CDR3: CASKGTGPYGYTF; DNA: TGTGCCAGCAAGGGGACAGGGCCCTATGGCTACACCTTC
J: TRBJ1-2; V: TRBV30; size: .; D: .; CDR3: CAWGLIWGPAGYTF; DNA: TGTGCCTGGGGGCTGATCTGGGGGCCTGCGGGCTACACCTTC
J: TRBJ1-3; V: TRBV30; size: once; D: .; CDR3: CAWSVRGGGNTIYF; DNA: TGTGCCTGGAGTGTACGGGGGGGAGGAAACACCATATATTTT
J: TRBJ2-5; V: TRBV7-2; size: .; D: TRBD1; CDR3: CASSPRTGGVETQYF; DNA: TGTGCCAGCAGCCCCCGGACAGGGGGGGTAGAGACCCAGTACTTC
J: TRBJ2-5; V: TRBV11-3; size: .; D: TRBD1; CDR3: CASSLEQGSGTQYF; DNA: TGTGCCAGCAGCTTAGAACAGGGGAGTGGGACCCAGTACTTC
J: TRBJ2-5; V: TRBV28; size: few; D: TRBD2; CDR3: CASSSGAAGGLQETQYF; DNA: TGTGCCAGCAGTTCCGGGGCGGCGGGGGGGCTCCAAGAGACCCAGTACTTC
J: TRBJ2-1; V: TRBV5-6; size: .; D: TRBD2; CDR3: CASSIGLAGFNEQFF; DNA: TGTGCCAGCAGCATAGGACTAGCGGGGTTCAATGAGCAGTTCTTC
J: TRBJ2-3; V: TRBV28; size: .; D: TRBD2; CDR3: CASSSVAGGSDTQYF; DNA: TGTGCCAGCAGTTCCGTAGCGGGGGGGTCGGATACGCAGTATTTT
J: TRBJ2-5; V: TRBV7-6; size: .; D: .; CDR3: CASSSSRGRGGTVETQYF; DNA: TGTGCCAGCAGCTCCAGTAGGGGTCGTGGTGGTACTGTAGAGACCCAGTACTTC
J: TRBJ2-7; V: TRBV28; size: .; D: TRBD2; CDR3: CASSFPLVPAGTYEQYF; DNA: TGTGCCAGCAGTTTTCCCCTGGTACCAGCGGGAACCTACGAGCAGTACTTC